These 2 T cell receptor beta chains were all obtained from the same sample, sequenced in a study of cytomegalovirus exposure and HLA in healthy donors. Use of 60 Vbeta and 13 Jbeta primers characterized the PCR. The data were produced by immunoSEQ multiplex PCR, yet TCRdb's version contains in-frame clones alone and is incomplete. The repertoire consists of about 110,000 clones, with roughly 71% occurring once and the leading ten covering approximately 5.5%. Sequenced sample: PBMCs. The receptors were sampled from a woman aged 70-85 years in good health and CMV-seropositive.

The gene calls are TRBV29-1 and TRBJ2-1, with 9 bases aligning to TRBD2. After removal of 6 bases from V and 4 bases from J, the junction contained 7 bases not matched to a gene. CDR1 is SQVTM and CDR2 is ANQGSEA in the germline V gene. The CDR3 consists of 14 residues. CDR3 bases: TGCAGCGTCAAAAGCGGGGGGCGATACAATGAGCAGTTCTTC. Its protein is CSVKSGGRYNEQFF.

The gene calls are TRBV19 and TRBJ1-2; 7 bases align to TRBD1. The J segment lost 1 base and the V segment lost 4 bases, leaving 9 bases of the junction unmatched. Germline V gives CDR1 LNHDA, CDR2 SQIVND (reference sequence). The CDR3 contains 16 residues. The CDR3 DNA follows: TGTGCCAGTAGTAGAGGAGGGACAGCGATTAACTATGGCTACACCTTC. This codes for CASSRGGTAINYGYTF.